The present TCR beta chain was sequenced within a study of blood T cell repertoires in COVID-19. Across the whole study: Samples came from the United States, Italy and Spain, spanning acute and convalescent COVID-19. T cells, B-cell-depleted T cells, or PBMCs provided the cDNA or gDNA that served as material.

In the authors' workflow: Nucleated cell counts were estimated from reference gene primer amplification. Here immunoSEQ multiplex PCR was the method, and the copy in TCRdb shows in-frame clones only, minus some. That table furnishes V, J and clone size, whereas the DNA furnished D and trimming. The sample holds 100,000 or so clones, more than 65% seen once. With 4 bases clipped from V and 5 bases from J, the junction kept 4 bases outside the gene matches. The germline V gene encodes CDR1 SGHRS and CDR2 YFSETQ. This CDR3 contains 15 residues. The specimen sequenced was peripheral blood. The clonotype comes from a man aged 70-80 years with active or convalescent COVID-19. This chain joins TRBV5-1 and TRBJ2-2; TRBD1 matches at 11 bases. The CDR3 sequence is CASSLRDRGTGELFF. The CDR3 DNA sequence: TGCGCCAGCAGCCTCCGGGACAGGGGGACCGGGGAGCTGTTTTTT.